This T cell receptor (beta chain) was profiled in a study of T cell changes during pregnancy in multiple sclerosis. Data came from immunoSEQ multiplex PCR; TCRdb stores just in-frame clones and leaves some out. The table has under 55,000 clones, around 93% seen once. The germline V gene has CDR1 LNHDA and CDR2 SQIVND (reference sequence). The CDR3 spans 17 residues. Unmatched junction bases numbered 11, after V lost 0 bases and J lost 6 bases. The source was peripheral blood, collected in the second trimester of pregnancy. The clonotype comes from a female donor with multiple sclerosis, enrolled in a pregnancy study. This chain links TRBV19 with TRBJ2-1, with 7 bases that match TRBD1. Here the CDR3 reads CASSIDLTGTESNEQFF. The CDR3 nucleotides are TGTGCCAGTAGTATAGATCTCACCGGGACAGAATCCAATGAGCAGTTCTTC.